These 26 T cell receptor beta chains share one sample of origin, sequenced in a study of T cell responses to AZD1222 COVID-19 vaccine. Only in-frame clones appear in the TCRdb table, and some are missing; sequencing was by immunoSEQ multiplex PCR. The sample includes over 70,000 clones, roughly nine tenths of them seen just once. The sequenced sample was peripheral blood, obtained 28 days after the second AZD1222 dose. These receptors were taken from an adult who received the AZD1222 COVID-19 vaccine.

The V and J genes are TRBV12-3 or TRBV12-4 and TRBJ2-1; 10 nucleotides agree with TRBD1. There are 13 residues in the CDR3. J gave up 12 bases and V 6 bases, and 8 bases lay outside the gene matches. CDR3 sequence (DNA): TGTGCCAGCAGCCGGGACAGGGGTTTGGGGCAGTTCTTC. It codes for CASSRDRGLGQFF.

The chain recombines TRBV15 with TRBJ1-1, with D perhaps matching TRBD1 (6 bases). Trimming cost V 1 base and J 0 bases, with 12 bases left between them. Germline V gene sequence: CDR1 LNHNV, CDR2 YYDKDF (reference sequence). The CDR3 totals 16 residues. CDR3 DNA sequence: TGTGCCACCAGCAGAGGGAACAGGGCTTTGAACACTGAAGCTTTCTTT. Its protein product is CATSRGNRALNTEAFF.

The chain combines TRBV14 with TRBJ1-4; D not resolved. Trimming left V 0 bases short and J 2 bases short, with 7 bases between. The germline gives CDR1 SGHDN, CDR2 FVKESK. This CDR3 has 15 residues. CDR3 region: CASSQDLATNEKLFF. Written as DNA, the CDR3 is TGTGCCAGCAGCCAAGATTTGGCCACTAATGAAAAACTGTTTTTT.

This clone was counted a single time. This sequence joins TRBV6-1 and TRBJ2-7; 11 bases agree with TRBD1. The CDR3 is 16 amino acids. From germline, CDR1 is MNHNS and CDR2 SASEGT. V shed 0 bases and J 3 bases; nucleotides not matched to a gene: 4. CDR3 sequence reads: CASSEARGTGGYEQYF. CDR3 sequence (DNA): TGTGCCAGCAGTGAAGCGCGCGGGACAGGGGGCTACGAGCAGTACTTC.

The chain uses TRBV29-1 and TRBJ2-1; 7 nucleotides agree with TRBD1. The trim removed 2 bases at V and 6 bases at J, leaving 7 bases unmatched. CDR1 is SQVTM, CDR2 ANQGSEA, per germline. The length of the CDR3 is 14 residues. CDR3 bases: TGCAGCGTTGAAAGGGGGCTCCTGGGCAATGAGCAGTTCTTC. Translating gives CSVERGLLGNEQFF.

The DNA for the CDR3 is TGTGCCAGCAGTTACCACGGGCAGGGGGTGAACGAGCAGTACTTC. This sequence encodes CASSYHGQGVNEQYF. The chain joins TRBV6-2 or TRBV6-3 to TRBJ2-7, with 7 bases identical to TRBD1. Germline CDR1 is MNHEY and CDR2 is SVGEGT. This CDR3 contains 15 residues. V lost 2 bases to trimming and J lost 5 bases; unmatched junction nucleotides: 9.

This chain uses TRBV2 with TRBJ1-6, with unresolved D. The germline V gene encodes CDR1 SNHLY and CDR2 FYNNEI. The CDR3 contains 16 residues. The ends were cut back, 0 bases at V and 2 bases at J, with 8 bases in the middle. The CDR3 sequence: CASSEATVTYNSPLHF. CDR3 nucleotides: TGTGCCAGCAGTGAAGCGACGGTTACCTATAATTCACCCCTCCACTTT.

The genes are TRBV28 and TRBJ2-7; 7 nucleotides agree with TRBD1. The V segment lost 4 bases and the J segment 7 bases; nucleotides outside the gene matches: 13. Germline V gene sequence: CDR1 MDHEN, CDR2 SYDVKM. The CDR3 has 15 residues. CDR3 nucleotide sequence: TGTGCCAGCAGTTCCCCGGGACAGAAAGCTGCAGAGCAGTACTTC. Translation gives CASSSPGQKAAEQYF.

The J gene is TRBJ1-1, the V gene TRBV5-1; 7 bases match TRBD1. Germline CDR1 and CDR2: SGHRS and YFSETQ. The CDR3 has 14 residues. Losses at the gene ends were 7 bases for V and 4 bases for J; bases not matched to a gene: 10. The CDR3: CASHLNQGGTEAFF. CDR3 in DNA: TGCGCCAGCCACCTGAACCAGGGGGGCACTGAAGCTTTCTTT.

The chain recombines TRBV6-5 with TRBJ1-1; maybe TRBD1 (5 bases). Per the germline V gene, CDR1 is MNHEY and CDR2 is SVGAGI. V dropped 2 bases and J dropped 2 bases, with 15 bases sitting between them. The CDR3 runs to 16 residues. This CDR3 is CASSYQPFRTNTEAFF. The CDR3 DNA sequence: TGTGCCAGCAGTTACCAACCATTCAGGACAAACACTGAAGCTTTCTTT.

The chain has TRBV6-5 and TRBJ1-2, with 8 bases identical to TRBD1. Germline lookup yields CDR1 MNHEY and CDR2 SVGAGI. The V and J ends lost 2 bases and 2 bases, in that order; junction bases with no gene match: 4. This CDR3 contains 15 residues. Here the CDR3 reads CASSYRQGRNYGYTF. The CDR3 coding sequence is TGTGCCAGCAGTTACCGACAGGGGAGAAACTATGGCTACACCTTC.

The J gene is TRBJ2-2, the V gene TRBV12-5, with D possibly being TRBD1 (5 bases). Germline assignment: CDR1 LGHNT and CDR2 FRNRAP. CDR3 length: 12 amino acids. Trimming pared 5 bases from V and 7 bases from J, leaving 8 bases between. The CDR3 DNA follows: TGTGCTAGTGGTCAGGGTAACGGGGAGCTGTTTTTT. Translated, it gives CASGQGNGELFF.

This chain uses TRBV7-2 with TRBJ2-3; the D gene is possibly TRBD2 (6 bases). Germline CDR1 and CDR2: SGHTA and FQGNSA. V lost 1 base, J lost 2 bases, and 10 bases lay in between. The CDR3 totals 15 residues. The CDR3: CASSLEILATDTQYF. CDR3 coding DNA: TGTGCCAGCAGCTTAGAAATACTAGCCACAGATACGCAGTATTTT.

CDR3: CSVVLTTGELFF. In nucleotides, the CDR3 is TGCAGCGTTGTACTAACCACCGGGGAGCTGTTTTTT. V gene TRBV29-1 combines with J gene TRBJ2-2, with D unresolved. V was shortened by 4 bases and J by 4 bases, with 7 bases between the two germline ends. CDR1 and CDR2 from the germline V gene are SQVTM and ANQGSEA. The CDR3 length is 12 residues.

This chain connects TRBV7-6 to TRBJ2-7; 11 nucleotides align to TRBD2. Germline lookup yields CDR1 SGHVS and CDR2 FNYEAQ. V gave up 5 bases and J gave up 4 bases; unmatched junction bases: 10. CDR3 size: 16 residues. CDR3 loop: CASSQKTSGVVYEQYF. DNA of the CDR3: TGTGCCAGCAGCCAAAAGACTAGCGGGGTGGTATACGAGCAGTACTTC.

The chain links TRBV2 to TRBJ1-5; D remains unclear. The V end was cut by 6 bases, the J end by 0 bases, with 15 bases between. The germline CDR1 and CDR2 sequences are SNHLY and FYNNEI. This CDR3 is built from 16 residues. The CDR3 spells CASSYQRPYSNQPQHF. CDR3 DNA sequence: TGTGCCAGCAGCTATCAGAGGCCCTATAGCAATCAGCCCCAGCATTTT.

This chain links TRBV9 with TRBJ2-1, with TRBD2 matching over 7 bases. This CDR3 has 15 residues. Per germline, CDR1 SGDLS and CDR2 YYNGEE. J was trimmed by 4 bases and V by 4 bases; bases with no gene match: 8. This CDR3 reads CASSRWGGAYNEQFF. For the CDR3, the DNA is TGTGCCAGCAGCAGGTGGGGGGGAGCGTACAATGAGCAGTTCTTC. Supplemented by reference TRBV9 and TRBJ2-1, the full variable domain reads DSGVTQTPKHLITATGQRVTLRCSPRSGDLSVYWYQQSLDQGLQFLIQYYNGEERAKGNILERFSAQQFPDLHSELNLSSLELGDSALYFCASSRWGGAYNEQFFGPGTRLTVL.

The chain employs TRBV6-2 or TRBV6-3 and TRBJ2-7; D might be TRBD1 (6 bases). CDR1 and CDR2 from the germline V gene are MNHEY and SVGEGT. The CDR3 runs to 14 residues. V dropped 1 base and J dropped 2 bases, with 9 bases sitting between them. The CDR3 protein is CASSYFGQTYEQYF. The CDR3 DNA is TGTGCCAGCAGTTACTTCGGACAGACCTACGAGCAGTACTTC.

The chain employs TRBV3-1 (or the pseudogene TRBV3-2) and TRBJ2-7; D possibly corresponds to TRBD2 (7 bases). Trimming cost V 4 bases and J 6 bases, with 19 bases left between them. CDR1 is LGHDT and CDR2 is YNNKEL in the germline V gene (reference sequence). The CDR3 has 15 amino acids. CDR3 amino acids: CASSPRWGGAGEQYF. In DNA form, the CDR3 reads TGTGCCAGCAGCCCAAGATGGGGGGGGGCTGGCGAGCAGTACTTC.

CDR3 coding DNA: TGTGCCTGGAGTGTTAGTCGTGTTTCAGGCACCTCCTACGAGCAGTACTTC. Translation: CAWSVSRVSGTSYEQYF. The chain has TRBV30 and TRBJ2-7; D call uncertain. Between the trimmed V and J ends, which lost 0 bases and 0 bases, there was a span of 18 bases. This CDR3 has 17 amino acids. CDR1 is GTSNPN and CDR2 is SVGIG in the germline V gene (reference sequence).

The rearrangement links TRBV6-5 to TRBJ1-5; the D is unclear. Deletions cut 2 bases from V and 3 bases from J, with 2 bases between. This CDR3 spans 12 amino acids. Germline-derived CDR1 and CDR2 are MNHEY and SVGAGI. CDR3 bases: TGTGCCAGCAGTTACCTCAATCAGCCCCAGCATTTT. Residues: CASSYLNQPQHF.

The chain joins TRBV5-8 to TRBJ1-5; D gene unclear. The germline V gene encodes CDR1 SGHTS and CDR2 YDEGEE. The CDR3 consists of 14 residues. V shed 7 bases and J shed 0 bases, with 11 bases lying between them. CDR3 amino acids: CASLRFSSNQPQHF. The CDR3 DNA reads as TGTGCCAGCCTACGGTTCTCTAGCAATCAGCCCCAGCATTTT.

The chain uses TRBV5-1 and TRBJ2-1; TRBD1 is a possible D gene (6 bases). This CDR3 comprises 16 residues. The V gene lost 4 bases and the J gene lost 0 bases, with 14 bases spanning the gap. Per the germline V gene, CDR1 is SGHRS and CDR2 is YFSETQ. CDR3 sequence: CASSPLVDSSYNEQFF. CDR3 coding DNA: TGCGCCAGCAGCCCTTTGGTGGACAGCTCCTACAATGAGCAGTTCTTC.

The V gene is TRBV9, the J gene TRBJ1-3; unclear D gene. Germline CDR1 and CDR2: SGDLS and YYNGEE. V was pared by 0 bases and J by 2 bases, with 9 bases between. The length of the CDR3 is 15 residues. The CDR3 region has the DNA TGTGCCAGCAGCGTAGGTCCCGGGACTGGAAACACCATATATTTT. It specifies CASSVGPGTGNTIYF.

This chain joins TRBV5-1 and TRBJ2-2; D not certain. Germline V gene lookup returns CDR1 SGHRS and CDR2 YFSETQ. The ends were cut back, 5 bases at V and 3 bases at J, with 5 bases in the middle. The length of the CDR3 is 12 residues. CDR3: CASSGDTGELFF. The CDR3 DNA reads as TGCGCCAGCAGTGGGGACACCGGGGAGCTGTTTTTT.

The CDR3 nucleotides read TGTGCCATCAGTGACCCGGGACTAGCCCGTAGCACAGATACGCAGTATTTT. Translated: CAISDPGLARSTDTQYF. V is TRBV10-3 and J is TRBJ2-3; TRBD2 matches 9 bases. The J segment lost 0 bases and the V segment lost 3 bases, leaving 7 bases of the junction unmatched. The length of the CDR3 is 17 residues. From germline, CDR1 is ENHRY and CDR2 SYGVKD.